The 19 T cell receptor beta chains reported below all come from one sample, sequenced in a study of blood T cell repertoires in COVID-19. Clones were sequenced by immunoSEQ multiplex PCR, and TCRdb holds only the in-frame ones, with some missing. The sample contains 350,000 to 450,000 clones, roughly 86% of which appear only once. Sequencing used peripheral blood. All receptors derive from a human donor in a cohort sampled during active COVID-19.

J is TRBJ2-1 and V is TRBV19, with D possibly being TRBD1 (5 bases). The V gene's germline CDR1 is LNHDA and CDR2 SQIVND (reference sequence). The CDR3 runs to 13 residues. With 10 bases removed from V and 2 bases from J, the gap between germline ends came to 12 bases. CDR3 nucleotide sequence: TGTGCCACCAGGGCCTCCACCTACAATGAGCAGTTCTTC. This sequence encodes CATRASTYNEQFF.

This chain links TRBV19 with TRBJ1-5; 8 bases line up with TRBD1. Germline loops: CDR1 LNHDA, CDR2 SQIVND (reference sequence). The CDR3 has 14 residues. V shed 5 bases and J 2 bases; nucleotides not matched to a gene: 2. The CDR3 sequence: CASSLQGGNQPQHF. CDR3 coding DNA: TGTGCCAGTAGTCTACAGGGGGGCAATCAGCCCCAGCATTTT.

A single count supports this clone. This sequence joins TRBV5-1 and TRBJ2-5, with D maybe TRBD2 (6 bases). The CDR3 runs to 15 residues. The V gene lost 4 bases and the J gene lost 2 bases, with 15 bases spanning the gap. From germline, CDR1 is SGHRS and CDR2 YFSETQ. CDR3 in amino acids: CASSHLRRGQETQYF. The CDR3 region has the DNA TGCGCCAGCAGCCACTTGCGGAGGGGACAAGAGACCCAGTACTTC.

The V call is TRBV28, the J call TRBJ2-1, with D unclear. With 6 bases removed from V and 7 bases from J, the gap between germline ends came to 10 bases. This CDR3 has 12 amino acids. Germline CDR1 and CDR2: MDHEN and SYDVKM. The CDR3: CASSSARNEQFF. Written as DNA, the CDR3 is TGTGCCAGCAGCTCCGCGCGAAATGAGCAGTTCTTC.

This clone was seen a few times. The chain uses TRBV4-1 and TRBJ2-5; D gene ambiguous. Germline V lookup: CDR1 MGHRA, CDR2 YSYEKL. The CDR3 runs 14 residues. V was clipped by 4 bases and J by 4 bases, with 13 bases between them. The CDR3: CASSRDARAETQYF. The CDR3 DNA sequence: TGCGCCAGCAGCCGAGACGCTAGAGCAGAGACCCAGTACTTC.

The genes are TRBV6-1 and TRBJ2-1; TRBD2 matches 12 bases. The V and J ends lost 6 bases and 8 bases, in that order; junction bases with no gene match: 5. From germline, CDR1 is MNHNS and CDR2 SASEGT. The CDR3 totals 14 residues. CDR3 region: CASRRTSGVDEQFF. In DNA form, the CDR3 reads TGTGCCAGCAGAAGGACTAGCGGGGTCGATGAGCAGTTCTTC.

The chain uses TRBV2 and TRBJ2-7; maybe TRBD2 (5 bases). V dropped 5 bases and J dropped 4 bases, with 9 bases sitting between them. The germline V gene encodes CDR1 SNHLY and CDR2 FYNNEI. The CDR3 runs 12 residues. The CDR3 protein is CASSLLDYEQYF. The DNA of the CDR3 is TGTGCCAGCAGTCTACTAGATTACGAGCAGTACTTC.

This rearrangement joins TRBV6-5 to TRBJ1-6; 7 positions agree with TRBD1. CDR1 is MNHEY, CDR2 SVGAGI, per germline. V lost 7 bases and J lost 7; bases outside the gene matches: 4. This CDR3 has 13 amino acids. CDR3 loop: CASTRGENSPLHF. The CDR3 nucleotides read TGTGCCAGCACCAGGGGGGAGAATTCACCCCTCCACTTT.

The chain couples TRBV2 to TRBJ2-5; 7 bases match TRBD2. The junction had 11 bases not matched to a gene; V was cut back by 3 bases and J by 7 bases. CDR1 and CDR2 from the germline V gene are SNHLY and FYNNEI. CDR3 length equals 15 residues. The CDR3 is CASSETSPEGGTQYF. Written as DNA, the CDR3 is TGTGCCAGCAGTGAGACTAGCCCGGAAGGTGGGACCCAGTACTTC.

The chain is built from TRBV3-1 (or the pseudogene TRBV3-2) and TRBJ2-1; 8 positions agree with TRBD2. Trimming at V came to 2 bases and at J to 4 bases, leaving 4 bases not matched to a gene. Germline CDR1 reads LGHDT; CDR2 reads YNNKEL (reference sequence). The CDR3 is made up of 15 amino acids. CDR3 nucleotide sequence: TGTGCCAGCAGCCAATCTGCGGGGGGTTACAATGAGCAGTTCTTC. It codes for CASSQSAGGYNEQFF.

This chain joins TRBV4-1 and TRBJ2-7; TRBD2 is a possible D gene (5 bases). V was pared by 1 base and J by 4 bases, with 14 bases between. Germline-derived CDR1 and CDR2 are MGHRA and YSYEKL. This CDR3 has 15 residues. The CDR3 DNA reads TGCGCCAGCAGCCAAGGGGGAGACCCTGGGTACGAGCAGTACTTC. Protein product: CASSQGGDPGYEQYF.

This chain links TRBV12-3 or TRBV12-4 with TRBJ1-1; D gene unclear. The CDR3 is 13 amino acids. V was cut by 5 bases and J by 4 bases, with 11 bases left in between. CDR3: CASSIPEGTEAFF. CDR3 nucleotides: TGTGCCAGCAGTATCCCTGAGGGCACTGAAGCTTTCTTT.

This clone occurred once. CDR3 sequence (DNA): TGTGCCAGCAGCCAAGATCCAGGGCGGCCAGATACGCAGTATTTT. Amino acids: CASSQDPGRPDTQYF. V usage is TRBV4-2 and J usage is TRBJ2-3; D may be TRBD1 (5 bases). Trimming pared 0 bases from V and 4 bases from J, leaving 11 bases between. Germline CDR1 is LGHNA and CDR2 is YNFKEQ. The CDR3 runs to 15 residues.

This clone came up once. The chain employs TRBV5-6 and TRBJ2-2, with D possibly being TRBD2 (5 bases). This CDR3 has 17 residues. Looked up from germline, CDR1 is SGHDT and CDR2 is YYEEEE. V lost 1 base, J lost 6 bases, and 19 bases lay in between. CDR3 sequence (DNA): TGTGCCAGCAGCTTGCCTGTAGCTGCGGGCGGCGCCGGGGAGCTGTTTTTT. Its translation: CASSLPVAAGGAGELFF.

V usage is TRBV18 and J usage is TRBJ2-7; 7 positions agree with TRBD1. The junction had 6 bases not matched to a gene; V was cut back by 4 bases and J by 0 bases. Germline V gene lookup returns CDR1 KGHSH and CDR2 LQKENI. The CDR3 loop spans 15 amino acids. The CDR3 loop reads CASSLRDRSSYEQYF. The CDR3 DNA follows: TGTGCCAGCTCACTACGGGACAGAAGCTCCTACGAGCAGTACTTC. The whole variable domain, filled in from reference TRBV18 and TRBJ2-7, reads NAGVMQNPRHLVRRRGQEARLRCSPMKGHSHVYWYRQLPEEGLKFMVYLQKENIIDESGMPKERFSAEFPKEGPSILRIQQVVRGDSAAYFCASSLRDRSSYEQYFGPGTRLTVT.

The chain has TRBV19 and TRBJ2-4, with TRBD1 matching over 8 bases. Per the germline V gene, CDR1 is LNHDA and CDR2 is SQIVND (reference sequence). The V and J ends lost 3 bases and 7 bases, in that order; junction bases with no gene match: 5. The CDR3 is made up of 14 amino acids. CDR3 loop: CASSMFGDRNIQYF. The DNA of the CDR3 is TGTGCCAGTAGTATGTTCGGGGACAGGAACATTCAGTACTTC.

V gene TRBV7-3 combines with J gene TRBJ2-3, with TRBD2 matching over 12 bases. Germline CDR1 SGHTA, CDR2 FQGTGA. V lost 4 bases to trimming and J lost 1 base; unmatched junction nucleotides: 3. The CDR3 length is 16 residues. CDR3 loop: CASSSRLAGGTDTQYF. The CDR3 DNA follows: TGTGCCAGCAGCTCCCGACTAGCGGGGGGCACAGATACGCAGTATTTT.

This clone was found once. The CDR3 region is CSASFGLAGDDTQYF. The CDR3 bases are TGCAGTGCTAGTTTCGGCCTAGCGGGAGACGATACGCAGTATTTT. The V and J genes are TRBV20-1 and TRBJ2-3; 10 positions agree with TRBD2. V trimming: 3 bases; J trimming: 6 bases; junction bases outside the gene matches: 9. Germline V lookup: CDR1 DFQATT, CDR2 SNEGSKA (reference sequence). CDR3 length: 15 amino acids.

The chain has TRBV9 and TRBJ1-1; 9 positions match TRBD1. CDR1 and CDR2 from the germline V gene are SGDLS and YYNGEE. The ends lost 4 bases at V and 4 bases at J; junction bases unmatched: 5. The CDR3 loop spans 14 amino acids. The CDR3 nucleotides are TGTGCCAGCAGCATAGGGACAGGGAGCACTGAAGCTTTCTTT. Encoded protein: CASSIGTGSTEAFF.